The T cell receptor (beta chain) described here comes from a study of blood T cell repertoires in COVID-19. Here immunoSEQ multiplex PCR was the method, and the copy in TCRdb shows in-frame clones only, minus some. The sample has 200,000 to 300,000 clones; 80% to 90% are singletons. The length of the CDR3 is 15 residues. V was pared by 1 base and J by 2 bases, with 10 bases between. Germline V gene sequence: CDR1 SEHNR, CDR2 FQNEAQ (reference sequence). The sequence came from a middle-aged woman who had been exposed to COVID-19. The material sequenced was PBMCs or T cells enriched from blood (not recorded which). The V gene is TRBV7-9, the J gene TRBJ2-3, with D tentatively TRBD2 (6 bases). CDR3 DNA: TGTGCCAGCAGCTTAGTTAGCGGAAACACAGATACGCAGTATTTT. It specifies CASSLVSGNTDTQYF.